Below are 10 T cell receptor beta chains sequenced from a single sample in a study of CD8 T cells in Susac syndrome. About 0.5 to 1 ug RNA was reverse transcribed with random hexamers. TCRdb redid the calling of the immunoSEQ multiplex PCR reads with MiXCR, one entry per CDR3 protein. In the table there are fewer than 90,000 distinct CDR3 sequences, nearly 95% of which are singletons. Sequenced sample: CD8+ T cells from PBMCs. All receptors derive from a human donor with Susac syndrome.

The CDR3 DNA sequence: TGTGCCAGCAGCCGGACAGGGAACAATTCACCCCTCCACTTT. Encoded protein: CASSRTGNNSPLHF. This sequence joins TRBV11-1 and TRBJ1-6; TRBD1 agrees at 8 bases. The CDR3 consists of 14 residues. V dropped 5 bases and J dropped 7; count of bases not matched to a gene: 4. In germline, CDR1 is SGHAT, CDR2 FQDESV (reference sequence).

The V gene is TRBV28, the J gene TRBJ2-1; the D is unclear. This CDR3 is 13 amino acids long. Trimming left V 6 bases short and J 7 bases short, with 13 bases between. CDR1 and CDR2 from the germline V gene are MDHEN and SYDVKM. The CDR3 DNA sequence: TGTGCCAGCAGCTTAACCCCCAAGAATGAGCAGTTCTTC. It codes for CASSLTPKNEQFF.

This clonotype was observed once. The J gene is TRBJ2-3, the V gene TRBV6-5; 7 bases agree with TRBD1. V shed 2 bases, J shed 10 bases, and the junction held 24 bases outside the gene matches. Germline CDR1 is MNHEY and CDR2 is SVGAGI. The CDR3 loop spans 19 amino acids. The CDR3 reads CASSYPWDSPARSQQAQYF. The CDR3 DNA reads TGTGCCAGCAGTTACCCATGGGACAGCCCCGCACGTTCCCAACAGGCGCAGTATTTT.

The CDR3 protein is CASSPVQIEGDYEQYF. The CDR3 DNA follows: TGTGCCAGCAGTCCAGTCCAAATTGAGGGGGACTACGAGCAGTACTTC. The rearrangement joins TRBV28 to TRBJ2-7; TRBD1 might be the D (6 bases). The CDR3 has 16 amino acids. The germline V and J ends were trimmed by 5 bases and 3 bases, with 20 bases remaining between them. Germline-derived CDR1 and CDR2 are MDHEN and SYDVKM.

In its sample, this clonotype was seen once. The V call is TRBV3-1, the J call TRBJ1-6; D remains unclear. V lost 0 bases to trimming and J lost 0 bases, with 9 bases between them. The V gene's germline CDR1 is LGHDT and CDR2 YNNKEL (reference sequence). CDR3 size: 17 residues. This chain's CDR3 is CASSQDFGSSYNSPLHF. For the CDR3, the DNA is TGTGCCAGCAGCCAAGATTTTGGGAGCTCCTATAATTCACCCCTCCACTTT.

The V gene is TRBV27, the J gene TRBJ2-7; D remains unclear. There are 15 residues in the CDR3. Trimming pared 4 bases from V and 0 bases from J, leaving 13 bases between. Germline V CDR1 and CDR2: MNHEY, SMNVEV (reference sequence). The CDR3 spells CASSSAAHPSYEQYF. CDR3 coding DNA: TGTGCCAGCAGTTCCGCAGCCCACCCCTCCTACGAGCAGTACTTC.

V and J are TRBV7-8 and TRBJ1-1; 7 bases map to TRBD1. V lost 2 bases to trimming and J lost 4 bases; unmatched junction nucleotides: 4. The CDR3 extends over 14 amino acids. The germline gives CDR1 SGHVS, CDR2 FQNEAQ. The CDR3 here is CASSLPSGGTEAFF. The CDR3, as DNA: TGTGCCAGCAGCTTACCCTCAGGGGGCACTGAAGCTTTCTTT.

The table lists this clonotype with a count of one. This chain links TRBV2 with TRBJ1-5, with no clear D. The ends were cut back, 3 bases at V and 3 bases at J, with 9 bases in the middle. This CDR3 region has 14 residues. The germline V gene encodes CDR1 SNHLY and CDR2 FYNNEI. This chain's CDR3 is CASSDGGVNQPQHF. CDR3 in DNA: TGTGCCAGCAGTGATGGTGGGGTCAATCAGCCCCAGCATTTT. Complete variable domain (other parts from reference TRBV2 and TRBJ1-5): EPEVTQTPSHQVTQMGQEVILRCVPISNHLYFYWYRQILGQKVEFLVSFYNNEISEKSEIFDDQFSVERPDGSNFTLKIRSTKLEDSAMYFCASSDGGVNQPQHFGDGTRLSIL.

The chain joins TRBV12-3 or TRBV12-4 to TRBJ1-5; perhaps TRBD1 as D (6 bases). This CDR3 comprises 15 residues. V lost 2 bases to trimming and J lost 2 bases, with 10 bases between them. The CDR3 here is CASSLPGVGNQPQHF. CDR3 sequence (DNA): TGTGCCAGCAGTTTACCAGGGGTGGGCAATCAGCCCCAGCATTTT.

V is TRBV3-1 and J is TRBJ2-7; TRBD2 might be the D (5 bases). V lost 0 bases to trimming and J lost 1 base, with 7 bases between them. In germline, CDR1 is LGHDT, CDR2 YNNKEL (reference sequence). This CDR3 has 14 amino acids. CDR3 loop: CASSQETGSYEQYF. Written as DNA, the CDR3 is TGTGCCAGCAGCCAAGAGACGGGATCCTACGAGCAGTACTTC.